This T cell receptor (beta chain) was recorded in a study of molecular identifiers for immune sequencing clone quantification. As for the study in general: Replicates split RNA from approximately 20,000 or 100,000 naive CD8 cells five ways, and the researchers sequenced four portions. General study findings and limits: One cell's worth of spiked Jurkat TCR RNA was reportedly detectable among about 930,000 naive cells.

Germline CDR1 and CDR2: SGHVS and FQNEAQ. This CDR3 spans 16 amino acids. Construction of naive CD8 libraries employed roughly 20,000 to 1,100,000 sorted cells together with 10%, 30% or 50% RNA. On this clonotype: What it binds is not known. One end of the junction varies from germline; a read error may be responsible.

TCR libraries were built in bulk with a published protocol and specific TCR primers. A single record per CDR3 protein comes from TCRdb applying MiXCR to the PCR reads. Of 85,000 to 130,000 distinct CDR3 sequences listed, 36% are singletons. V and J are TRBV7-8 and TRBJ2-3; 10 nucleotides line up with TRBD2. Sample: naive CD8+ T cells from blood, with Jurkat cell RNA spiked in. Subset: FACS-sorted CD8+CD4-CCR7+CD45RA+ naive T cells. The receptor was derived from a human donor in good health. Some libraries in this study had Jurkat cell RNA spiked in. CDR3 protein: CASSLRGLAVGDTLYF. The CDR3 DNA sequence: TGTGCCAGCAGCTTACGCGGACTAGCGGTAGGAGATACGCTGTATTTT.